The 18 T cell receptor beta chains below were found in one sample sequenced in a study of blood T cell repertoires in COVID-19. Profiled with immunoSEQ multiplex PCR; TCRdb holds only in-frame clones, not every one. The sample lists approximately 220,000 clones, roughly four fifths occurring once. Specimen: peripheral blood. These receptors were taken from a woman aged 70-85 years with acute or convalescent COVID-19.

Turning to this clone: A read error may produce the germline difference seen at one junction end. V and J are TRBV7-7 and TRBJ1-6; D is ambiguous. This CDR3 comprises 15 residues. Germline V gene lookup returns CDR1 SSHAT and CDR2 FNYEAQ (reference sequence). This CDR3 reads CASSLGPGLNSPLHF. The CDR3, as DNA: TGTGCTAGCAGCTTAGGTCCTGGGCTCAATTCACCCCTCCACTTT.

The chain recombines TRBV15 with TRBJ1-5; TRBD1 might be the D (6 bases). The germline V gene has CDR1 LNHNV and CDR2 YYDKDF (reference sequence). V was trimmed by 5 bases and J by 7 bases, leaving 18 bases between them. The CDR3 is made up of 15 amino acids. The CDR3 DNA reads TGTGCCACCAGCCGGGGGGGGCAGGGCGTGCAGCCCCAGCATTTT. Translating gives CATSRGGQGVQPQHF. The entire variable domain, with the rest obtained from reference TRBV15 and TRBJ1-5, is as follows: DAMVIQNPRYQVTQFGKPVTLSCSQTLNHNVMYWYQQKSSQAPKLLFHYYDKDFNNEADTPDNFQSRRPNTSFCFLDIRSPGLGDTAMYLCATSRGGQGVQPQHFGDGTRLSIL.

V is TRBV14 and J is TRBJ2-1, with D maybe TRBD1 (5 bases). V was clipped by 2 bases and J by 7 bases, with 12 bases between them. There are 14 residues in the CDR3. The germline V gene encodes CDR1 SGHDN and CDR2 FVKESK. CDR3 residues: CASSQQGNRNEQFF. The CDR3 DNA reads as TGTGCCAGCAGCCAACAGGGTAATAGGAATGAGCAGTTCTTC.

This clone was observed a single time. The chain recombines TRBV24-1 with TRBJ2-1, with D possibly being TRBD2 (5 bases). Trimming pared 6 bases from V and 8 bases from J, leaving 16 bases between. This CDR3 comprises 14 residues. Germline values: CDR1 KGHDR, CDR2 SFDVKD. CDR3 nucleotides: TGTGCCACCAGTCGCTGGGGTGGTAGCGATGAGCAGTTCTTC. It encodes CATSRWGGSDEQFF.

The rearrangement joins TRBV7-6 to TRBJ1-2; 7 bases match TRBD1. Germline-derived CDR1 and CDR2 are SGHVS and FNYEAQ. This CDR3 has 16 amino acids. The V segment lost 5 bases and the J segment 8 bases; nucleotides outside the gene matches: 17. DNA for the CDR3: TGTGCCAGCAGCACGAACCCGGGACAGCTGTCTTCGGGCTACACCTTC. This translates into CASSTNPGQLSSGYTF.

The chain employs TRBV6-2 or TRBV6-3 and TRBJ2-3, with 8 positions matching TRBD2. Germline lookup yields CDR1 MNHEY and CDR2 SVGEGT. The J segment lost 2 bases and the V segment lost 4 bases, leaving 5 bases of the junction unmatched. The CDR3 is made up of 15 amino acids. As DNA, the CDR3 is TGTGCCAGCAGTTTAGCGGGGTTGGACACAGATACGCAGTATTTT. Protein product: CASSLAGLDTDTQYF.

This clone was detected only a few times. The chain couples TRBV6-1 to TRBJ2-7; D unclear. CDR1 MNHNS and CDR2 SASEGT come from the germline V gene. The CDR3 has 15 residues. Between the trimmed V and J ends, which lost 2 bases and 0 bases, there was a span of 11 bases. CDR3 coding DNA: TGTGCCAGCAGTGAACCCCCAACGAGCTCCTACGAGCAGTACTTC. This codes for CASSEPPTSSYEQYF.

V usage is TRBV9 and J usage is TRBJ1-2; D possibly corresponds to TRBD1 (6 bases). The CDR3 totals 15 residues. The germline V gene encodes CDR1 SGDLS and CDR2 YYNGEE. With 2 bases removed from V and 3 bases from J, the gap between germline ends came to 14 bases. In DNA form, the CDR3 reads TGTGCCAGCAGCGTCTCAGGGCACAGGGACTATGGCTACACCTTC. Translated: CASSVSGHRDYGYTF.

This clone has just a few counts. The sample contains more than one DNA sequence encoding this CDR3. This chain connects TRBV19 to TRBJ1-5; D is unclear. Germline V gene sequence: CDR1 LNHDA, CDR2 SQIVND (reference sequence). Trimming stripped 3 bases from V and 0 bases from J, with 3 bases between. The CDR3 contains 13 residues. This CDR3 reads CASSISSNQPQHF. The CDR3 DNA reads as TGTGCCAGTAGTATTAGTAGCAATCAGCCCCAGCATTTT.

CDR3 sequence (DNA): TGTGCCAGCAGCGCCAGGGCCACCGGGGAGCTGTTTTTT. Amino acids: CASSARATGELFF. The chain joins TRBV11-3 to TRBJ2-2; possibly TRBD1 for D (5 bases). V was shortened by 5 bases and J by 4 bases, with 8 bases between the two germline ends. Germline V gives CDR1 SGHNT, CDR2 YENEEA. The CDR3 has 13 amino acids.

The sample holds a few counts of this clone. This chain uses TRBV6-5 with TRBJ1-2, with a tentative D call TRBD1 (5 bases). The length of the CDR3 is 15 residues. Germline CDR1 MNHEY, CDR2 SVGAGI. The germline V and J ends were trimmed by 4 bases and 3 bases, with 15 bases remaining between them. Here the CDR3 DNA reads TGTGCCAGCAGTTCCGCCAGGGATGTTTACTATGGCTACACCTTC. Its translation: CASSSARDVYYGYTF.

This rearrangement joins TRBV2 to TRBJ1-2; D perhaps matches TRBD1 (6 bases). CDR1 SNHLY and CDR2 FYNNEI come from the germline V gene. V dropped 2 bases and J dropped 2 bases, with 9 bases sitting between them. The CDR3 totals 14 residues. The CDR3 region has the DNA TGTGCCAGCAGTGAATCGACAGGAAACTATGGCTACACCTTC. It yields the protein CASSESTGNYGYTF. The complete variable domain, with remaining parts taken from reference TRBV2 and TRBJ1-2, reads EPEVTQTPSHQVTQMGQEVILRCVPISNHLYFYWYRQILGQKVEFLVSFYNNEISEKSEIFDDQFSVERPDGSNFTLKIRSTKLEDSAMYFCASSESTGNYGYTFGSGTRLTVV.

About this clone: The limits of the CDR3 on the DNA are not certain, so only TCRdb's listed CDR3 is given. This chain's CDR3 is CASSSSSGAGSYEQYF. This chain connects TRBV6-2 or TRBV6-3 to TRBJ2-7; the table's TRBD2 call for D was not verified on the DNA. Germline CDR1 MNHEY, CDR2 SVGEGT. The CDR3 has 16 residues if both end residues are counted.

On this clone: Other DNA sequences in the sample encode the same CDR3. The gene calls are TRBV5-1 and TRBJ1-3, with D tentatively TRBD1 (5 bases). The V gene's germline CDR1 is SGHRS and CDR2 YFSETQ. The V end lost 0 bases, the J end lost 0 bases, and 7 bases lay between the germline ends. The CDR3 covers 15 residues. Here the CDR3 reads CASSLERGSGNTIYF. The CDR3 DNA follows: TGCGCCAGCAGCTTGGAAAGGGGCTCTGGAAACACCATATATTTT.

CDR3 nucleotides: TGTGCCAGTAGTGTCGGGACAGGGGCCTTGCTCTATGGCTACACCTTC. This codes for CASSVGTGALLYGYTF. The genes are TRBV19 and TRBJ1-2; TRBD1 aligns across 10 bases. The CDR3 length is 16 residues. Germline trimming cut 5 bases from V and 4 bases from J; bases unmatched to any gene: 10. Germline V lookup: CDR1 LNHDA, CDR2 SQIVND (reference sequence).

This chain links TRBV4-2 with TRBJ2-2; possibly TRBD2 for D (7 bases). Germline CDR1 and CDR2: LGHNA and YNFKEQ. This CDR3 comprises 17 residues. V dropped 0 bases and J dropped 0 bases, with 11 bases sitting between them. CDR3 loop: CASSQEGGGPNTGELFF. Here the CDR3 DNA reads TGTGCCAGCAGCCAAGAAGGGGGGGGCCCGAACACCGGGGAGCTGTTTTTT.

The V and J genes are TRBV10-3 and TRBJ2-7; D might be TRBD2 (5 bases). This CDR3 is 13 amino acids long. Trimming shortened V by 5 bases and J by 2 bases, and 10 bases separated the two germline ends. In germline, CDR1 is ENHRY, CDR2 SYGVKD. DNA of the CDR3: TGTGCCATCAGTCACGAGGGTCCCTACGAGCAGTACTTC. Amino acids: CAISHEGPYEQYF.

This chain joins TRBV28 and TRBJ2-5; 10 bases are a match to TRBD2. Germline V lookup: CDR1 MDHEN, CDR2 SYDVKM. CDR3 size: 16 residues. V shed 5 bases and J 0 bases; nucleotides not matched to a gene: 6. The CDR3 protein is CASSVPSGGNQETQYF. CDR3 in DNA: TGTGCCAGCAGTGTACCTAGCGGGGGCAACCAAGAGACCCAGTACTTC.